This TCR beta chain derives from a study of blood T cell repertoires in COVID-19. The overall study: Material from acute and convalescent COVID-19 was sourced from the United States, Italy and Spain. PBMCs, B-cell-depleted T cells, or T cells were the source of the cDNA or gDNA that made up the material.

In Seattle, patients joined the study during active infection and were tracked longitudinally. This CDR3 contains 13 residues. Germline trimming cut 7 bases from V and 3 bases from J; bases unmatched to any gene: 3. Study processing details: Estimates of nucleated cell counts were drawn from the amplification of reference gene primers. Data came from immunoSEQ multiplex PCR; TCRdb stores just in-frame clones and leaves some out. The DNA gave D and trimming, while V, J and clone size come from that table. The data contain over 100,000 clones, about 89% of them singletons. Source material: peripheral blood. The chain couples TRBV12-3 or TRBV12-4 to TRBJ1-5; 7 bases align to TRBD1. The TCR comes from a woman between 70 and 85 years old with COVID-19, enrolled during active disease. In DNA form, the CDR3 reads TGTGCCAGCACCAGGGGGAACAATCAGCCCCAGCATTTT. This encodes CASTRGNNQPQHF.